The 22 T cell receptor beta chains listed next were all sequenced from one sample in a study of early T cells in non-severe SARS-CoV-2 infection (dated by TCRdb to about 2021). Libraries were prepared through 5' RACE. Sequencing was performed on a NextSeq 500. TCRdb's own reprocessing of the public reads used fastp at Q25 and MiXCR and kept productive beta chains. Identical CDR3 proteins give one entry, which carries the most common genes and DNA. The sample table lists about 26,000 distinct CDR3 sequences, 4.4% of them with a count of one. The top ten hold roughly 5.9% of the sample. Source material: whole blood. The receptors come from an adult who was a healthcare worker with PCR-confirmed SARS-CoV-2 infection or an uninfected control (not recorded which).

This clonotype was observed at least ten times. This chain uses TRBV5-5 with TRBJ1-1; 7 positions agree with TRBD1. The ends lost 2 bases at V and 4 bases at J; junction bases unmatched: 5. CDR3 length equals 14 residues. Germline lookup yields CDR1 SGHKS and CDR2 YYEKEE (reference sequence). The CDR3 coding sequence is TGTGCCAGCAGCTTCCTTGGGACAGCCACTGAAGCTTTCTTT. Protein: CASSFLGTATEAFF.

The V call is TRBV12-3 or TRBV12-4, the J call TRBJ2-1; unclear D gene. The V end lost 6 bases, the J end lost 9 bases, and 12 bases lay between the germline ends. The CDR3 runs 12 residues. The CDR3: CASSLLGIEQFF. DNA for the CDR3: TGTGCCAGCAGCCTTCTAGGGATTGAGCAGTTCTTC.

This clonotype was observed many times. The CDR3 DNA reads as TGTGCCAGCAGCCGAAGCTCGACAGGCCTTTCCTCTGGGGCCAACGTCCTGACTTTC. Protein: CASSRSSTGLSSGANVLTF. The J gene is TRBJ2-6, the V gene TRBV4-2; possible D gene TRBD1, 6 bases. The V and J ends lost 4 bases and 0 bases respectively, with 19 bases between them. The CDR3 has 19 residues. Germline V gene sequence: CDR1 LGHNA, CDR2 YNFKEQ.

J is TRBJ1-1 and V is TRBV5-1; D is undetermined. The V and J ends lost 1 base and 1 base respectively, with 8 bases between them. Germline assignment: CDR1 SGHRS and CDR2 YFSETQ. The CDR3 loop spans 14 amino acids. DNA for the CDR3: TGCGCCAGCAGCTTGCAAGGCGGGAACACTGAAGCTTTCTTT. This translates into CASSLQGGNTEAFF.

This clonotype occurred many times. The rearrangement joins TRBV29-1 to TRBJ2-5, with D possibly matching TRBD2 (8 bases). V lost 5 bases to trimming and J lost 4 bases, with 17 bases between them. Germline V lookup: CDR1 SQVTM, CDR2 ANQGSEA. This CDR3 has 14 residues. In nucleotides, the CDR3 is TGCAGCGTTCTCGGGGGGGCAGGGGGAGAGACCCAGTACTTC. Its protein product is CSVLGGAGGETQYF.

This clonotype was detected many times. V is TRBV20-1 and J is TRBJ2-7; tentative D call: TRBD1 (6 bases). V was cut by 1 base and J by 4 bases, with 8 bases left in between. The CDR3 is 12 residues long. The germline CDR1 and CDR2 sequences are DFQATT and SNEGSKA (reference sequence). The CDR3 DNA reads TGCAGTGCTAGAGTCAGGGGATACGAGCAGTACTTC. Protein: CSARVRGYEQYF.

This clonotype has a count of ten or more. The V call is TRBV5-1, the J call TRBJ2-3, with 10 bases aligning to TRBD2. The V gene end was trimmed by 5 bases and the J gene end by 2 bases; junction bases not matched to a gene: 11. Germline V gives CDR1 SGHRS, CDR2 YFSETQ. The length of the CDR3 is 17 residues. In DNA form, the CDR3 reads TGCGCCAGCAGTTCTCCCCCCGGGACTAGCGCCACAGATACGCAGTATTTT. Protein sequence: CASSSPPGTSATDTQYF.

This clonotype was recorded at least ten times. The chain recombines TRBV5-4 with TRBJ1-2, with D perhaps TRBD1 (5 bases). V was cut by 2 bases and J by 4 bases, with 9 bases left in between. The CDR3 has 13 amino acids. Germline V gene sequence: CDR1 SGHNT, CDR2 YYREEE (reference sequence). CDR3 bases: TGTGCCAGCAGCTTACAGGAAGTCTATGGCTACACCTTC. It specifies CASSLQEVYGYTF.

This clonotype was seen repeatedly, ten times or more. CDR3: CATSRPGGVGAFF. The CDR3 DNA follows: TGTGCCACCAGCAGACCTGGTGGGGTCGGAGCTTTCTTT. The rearrangement links TRBV15 to TRBJ1-1; D call uncertain. There are 13 residues in the CDR3. CDR1 LNHNV and CDR2 YYDKDF come from the germline V gene (reference sequence). V shed 2 bases and J shed 10 bases, with 14 bases lying between them.

This clonotype was found many times. The V and J genes are TRBV7-2 and TRBJ2-3; D tentatively fits TRBD1 or TRBD2 (6 bases each). V gave up 1 base and J gave up 2 bases, with 10 bases separating them. This CDR3 contains 15 residues. The germline V gene has CDR1 SGHTA and CDR2 FQGNSA. CDR3 nucleotides: TGTGCCAGCAGCTTAGAAGGGGGGTACACAGATACGCAGTATTTT. It codes for CASSLEGGYTDTQYF.

This clonotype has at least ten counts. V and J are TRBV6-1 and TRBJ2-5, with D perhaps assigned TRBD1 or TRBD2 (6 bases each). Trimming took off 3 bases at V and 5 bases at J, with 16 bases between the two ends. Germline CDR1 MNHNS, CDR2 SASEGT. The CDR3 covers 15 residues. The CDR3 DNA is TGTGCCAGCAGTGATGCTTGGGGGGCCCAGGAGACCCAGTACTTC. Residues: CASSDAWGAQETQYF.

This clonotype was observed many times. The chain joins TRBV15 to TRBJ1-6, with D possibly matching TRBD1 (5 bases). Germline lookup yields CDR1 LNHNV and CDR2 YYDKDF (reference sequence). V lost 0 bases, J lost 4 bases, and 7 bases lay in between. The CDR3 loop spans 15 amino acids. CDR3: CATSRDRAYNSPLHF. CDR3 nucleotides: TGTGCCACCAGCAGAGACAGGGCTTATAATTCACCCCTCCACTTT.

This clonotype was seen a few times. V is TRBV30 and J is TRBJ2-7; TRBD1 might be the D (5 bases). V lost 3 bases, J lost 5 bases, and 8 bases lay in between. The CDR3 runs to 11 residues. Germline CDR1 GTSNPN, CDR2 SVGIG (reference sequence). The CDR3 DNA sequence: TGTGCCTGGAGAAGGGGCCACGAGCAGTACTTC. Amino acid sequence: CAWRRGHEQYF.

Many counts were recorded for this clonotype. The chain combines TRBV28 with TRBJ1-6; D is ambiguous. This CDR3 is built from 16 residues. Germline CDR1 is MDHEN and CDR2 is SYDVKM. Between the trimmed V and J ends, which lost 5 bases and 0 bases, there was a span of 11 bases. CDR3 amino acids: CASSPRTDSYNSPLHF. CDR3 bases: TGTGCCAGCAGTCCGCGGACCGACTCCTATAATTCACCCCTCCACTTT.

This clonotype has a count of ten or more. V usage is TRBV24-1 and J usage is TRBJ2-5; TRBD2 is a possible D gene (6 bases). Germline V lookup: CDR1 KGHDR, CDR2 SFDVKD. V gave up 4 bases and J gave up 2 bases, with 13 bases separating them. This CDR3 region has 15 residues. In DNA, the CDR3 is TGTGCCACCAGTGAAGGAGGGTCTCTACAAGAGACCCAGTACTTC. Protein sequence: CATSEGGSLQETQYF.

This clonotype occurred many times. V and J are TRBV28 and TRBJ2-1; perhaps TRBD1 as D (6 bases). Germline V lookup: CDR1 MDHEN, CDR2 SYDVKM. This CDR3 spans 16 amino acids. V dropped 7 bases and J dropped 0 bases, with 16 bases sitting between them. Here the CDR3 reads CASTPSTGSSYNEQFF. CDR3 DNA sequence: TGTGCCAGCACCCCTTCGACAGGCAGCTCCTACAATGAGCAGTTCTTC.

This clonotype was observed a few times. This chain joins TRBV21-1 and TRBJ2-7; the table names TRBD1, a call not compared with the DNA. TRBV21-1 is noted as a pseudogene. The CDR3 runs to 13 residues. The CDR3 DNA follows: TGTGCCAGCACCGGGACATCCTTGGGCGAGCAGTACTTC. This sequence encodes CASTGTSLGEQYF.

This clonotype was counted many times. The chain is built from TRBV12-3 or TRBV12-4 and TRBJ1-5, with D hard to call. The CDR3 covers 14 residues. Deletions cut 3 bases from V and 3 bases from J, with 9 bases between. In nucleotides, the CDR3 is TGTGCCAGCAGTTTCTCCAGCTCCAATCAGCCCCAGCATTTT. Protein product: CASSFSSSNQPQHF.

The chain has TRBV20-1 and TRBJ2-3; TRBD2 matches at 8 bases. Trimming cost V 7 bases and J 0 bases; bases outside gene matches: 6. The CDR3 totals 14 residues. Germline V gene data show CDR1 as DFQATT and CDR2 as SNEGSKA (reference sequence). The CDR3 DNA reads TGCAGTGTAGGGAGCGGGGGAAGCACAGATACGCAGTATTTT. Protein: CSVGSGGSTDTQYF.

This clonotype showed up many times. The V call is TRBV7-6, the J call TRBJ2-3; tentative D call: TRBD2 (7 bases). Germline CDR1 is SGHVS and CDR2 is FNYEAQ. Trimming shortened V by 3 bases and J by 0 bases, and 10 bases separated the two germline ends. The CDR3 totals 15 residues. The CDR3 loop reads CASSLRGLSTDTQYF. Here the CDR3 DNA reads TGTGCCAGCAGCTTGCGGGGGCTAAGCACAGATACGCAGTATTTT. The full variable domain, rest sourced from reference TRBV7-6 and TRBJ2-3, is GAGVSQSPRYKVTKRGQDVALRCDPISGHVSLYWYRQALGQGPEFLTYFNYEAQQDKSGLPNDRFSAERPEGSISTLTIQRTEQRDSAMYRCASSLRGLSTDTQYFGPGTRLTVL.

This clonotype has at least ten counts. The rearrangement joins TRBV11-2 to TRBJ2-3; TRBD1 agrees at 7 bases. Germline CDR1 reads SGHAT; CDR2 reads FQNNGV. This CDR3 has 15 amino acids. With 0 bases clipped from V and 4 bases from J, the junction kept 4 bases outside the gene matches. The CDR3, as DNA: TGTGCCAGCAGCTTAGAGCCAGGGGGTTCAGATACGCAGTATTTT. This translates into CASSLEPGGSDTQYF. Combining the CDR3 with reference TRBV11-2 and TRBJ2-3 gives the whole variable domain EAGVAQSPRYKIIEKRQSVAFWCNPISGHATLYWYQQILGQGPKLLIQFQNNGVVDDSQLPKDRFSAERLKGVDSTLKIQPAKLEDSAVYLCASSLEPGGSDTQYFGPGTRLTVL.

This clonotype was counted between two and nine times. The V and J genes are TRBV18 and TRBJ2-1; maybe TRBD1 (6 bases). The CDR3 is 14 residues long. Germline lookup yields CDR1 KGHSH and CDR2 LQKENI. With 6 bases removed from V and 8 bases from J, the gap between germline ends came to 17 bases. The CDR3 region is CASSLHKQGDEQFF. The CDR3 DNA sequence: TGTGCCAGCTCTCTACACAAACAGGGTGATGAGCAGTTCTTC. The variable domain in full, with the rest retrieved from reference TRBV18 and TRBJ2-1, is NAGVMQNPRHLVRRRGQEARLRCSPMKGHSHVYWYRQLPEEGLKFMVYLQKENIIDESGMPKERFSAEFPKEGPSILRIQQVVRGDSAAYFCASSLHKQGDEQFFGPGTRLTVL.